This T cell receptor (beta chain) derives from a study of CD4 T cells in relation to SARS-CoV-2 and coronaviruses. Turning to the study itself: TCR beta CDR3s were sequenced after 10-day antigen culture of PBMCs. Negative control cultures got HIV-1 Nef peptides or no peptide.

Study-wide results and limits: In roughly 60% of donors, memory CD4+ clonotypes crossrecognized SARS-CoV-2 and at least one common cold coronavirus spike. Monoreactive clones expanded significantly more to SARS-CoV-2 than crossreactive clones did.

The data were produced by immunoSEQ multiplex PCR, yet TCRdb's version contains in-frame clones alone and is incomplete. Of around 25,000 clones listed, more than 65% are singletons. CDR1 is DFQATT and CDR2 is SNEGSKA in the germline V gene (reference sequence). This CDR3 is built from 11 residues. Trimming shortened V by 5 bases and J by 1 base, and 5 bases separated the two germline ends. A word on this clone: Its antigen remains unknown.

The unexposed donors gave CD4+ T cells in about 2010-2019, prior to COVID-19. CD4+ T cells were isolated from the cells after 10 days of culture. What was sequenced was CD4+ T cells from PBMCs, cultured in vitro. The TCR originated in a human donor in good health. The chain combines TRBV20-1 with TRBJ1-1, with D uncertain. DNA for the CDR3: TGCAGTGCTGCTAGGAACACTGAAGCTTTCTTT. It codes for CSAARNTEAFF.